This TCR beta chain stems from a study of response to subunit inactivated influenza vaccine. Trimming took off 3 bases at V and 1 base at J, with 12 bases between the two ends. This CDR3 has 15 residues. Germline values: CDR1 MNHEY, CDR2 SMNVEV (reference sequence). TCRdb fed the RT-PCR reads into MiXCR, producing one record per CDR3 protein. This table has around 570,000 distinct CDR3 sequences, about 10% appearing once. These data were also reused for a study on T cells expressing NK-cell markers. From that paper: cDNA encoding TCR beta was synthesized via 5'RACE template switching incorporating UMIs. Top CD8+ clonotypes included the dominant CD3+CD56+NKG2C+ clonotypes in six donors. It was still unclear whether expanded NKG2C+ T cell clones were HCMV specific.

This sample comprised PBMCs from blood, obtained on the day of vaccination. This chain connects TRBV27 to TRBJ1-2; TRBD1 is a possible D gene (5 bases). The sequence came from a man in his fifties who received an inactivated influenza vaccine. The CDR3 DNA is TGTGCCAGCAGTTTTTCAGGGCCACATAACTATGGCTACACCTTC. This gives the protein CASSFSGPHNYGYTF.